Shown below are 18 T cell receptor beta chains from a single sample sequenced in a study of blood T cell repertoires in COVID-19. Produced via immunoSEQ multiplex PCR; TCRdb's table is partial and in-frame only. This sample carries roughly 130,000 clones, approximately 81% of them seen once, and the ten largest clones take around 13%. Sequencing input: peripheral blood. These receptor sequences come from a woman in her thirties who had recovered from COVID-19.

The chain combines TRBV5-5 with TRBJ1-5; 7 bases line up with TRBD1. The V and J ends lost 3 bases and 0 bases, in that order; junction bases with no gene match: 3. Germline loops: CDR1 SGHKS, CDR2 YYEKEE (reference sequence). This CDR3 has 15 residues. The CDR3 sequence is CASSWGQYSNQPQHF. CDR3 bases: TGTGCCAGCAGCTGGGGACAGTATAGCAATCAGCCCCAGCATTTT.

The chain combines TRBV14 with TRBJ2-1, with 8 bases that match TRBD2. V lost 1 base to trimming and J lost 3 bases; unmatched junction nucleotides: 2. CDR1 is SGHDN, CDR2 FVKESK, per germline. This CDR3 comprises 15 residues. The CDR3 coding sequence is TGTGCCAGCAGCCAAGGACTAGCGAGCTACAATGAGCAGTTCTTC. It is translated as CASSQGLASYNEQFF.

V and J are TRBV9 and TRBJ1-3; D not resolved. The CDR3 runs 15 residues. Germline V gene lookup returns CDR1 SGDLS and CDR2 YYNGEE. V lost 3 bases, J lost 3 bases, and 13 bases lay in between. The chain's CDR3 is CASSADSGSGNTIYF. CDR3 DNA sequence: TGTGCCAGCAGCGCAGACTCCGGAAGTGGAAACACCATATATTTT.

This chain uses TRBV24-1 with TRBJ1-5, with D perhaps TRBD1 (6 bases). Trimming took off 4 bases at V and 3 bases at J, with 9 bases between the two ends. Germline V gene data show CDR1 as KGHDR and CDR2 as SFDVKD. This CDR3 contains 14 residues. The CDR3 sequence is CATSDRGDNQPQHF. Written as DNA, the CDR3 is TGTGCCACCAGTGACAGGGGAGACAATCAGCCCCAGCATTTT.

The rearrangement links TRBV11-2 to TRBJ1-1; D not certain. Trimming took 5 bases from V and 0 from J, leaving 16 bases between them. The V gene's germline CDR1 is SGHAT and CDR2 FQNNGV. The CDR3 spans 16 residues. The CDR3 sequence: CASSPGDGLMNTEAFF. The CDR3 bases are TGTGCCAGCAGCCCCGGTGACGGACTCATGAACACTGAAGCTTTCTTT.

The J gene is TRBJ1-1, the V gene TRBV10-1, with 10 bases fitting TRBD1. Germline CDR1 WNHNN, CDR2 SYGVQD (reference sequence). The junction had 4 bases not matched to a gene; V was cut back by 6 bases and J by 0 bases. This CDR3 contains 15 residues. CDR3 in amino acids: CASSLDRGMNTEAFF. CDR3 nucleotides: TGCGCCAGCAGCTTGGACAGGGGGATGAACACTGAAGCTTTCTTT.

The chain links TRBV7-6 to TRBJ2-7; no clear D. The CDR3 totals 13 residues. Trimming pared 1 base from V and 6 bases from J, leaving 10 bases between. Germline CDR1 SGHVS, CDR2 FNYEAQ. The CDR3 reads CASSLEARSEQYF. CDR3 DNA sequence: TGTGCCAGCAGCTTAGAAGCTCGCTCCGAGCAGTACTTC.

This clone was seen just once. The chain employs TRBV3-1 (or the pseudogene TRBV3-2) and TRBJ2-5; 8 bases are a match to TRBD1. CDR1 is LGHDT, CDR2 YNNKEL, per germline (reference sequence). The CDR3 contains 16 residues. The trim removed 1 base at V and 4 bases at J, leaving 8 bases unmatched. CDR3 DNA: TGTGCCAGCAGCCAAGCGTTCGGACAGGGAACAGAGACCCAGTACTTC. It specifies CASSQAFGQGTETQYF.

This rearrangement joins TRBV9 to TRBJ2-3; 8 positions agree with TRBD2. The ends lost 1 base at V and 7 bases at J; junction bases unmatched: 5. CDR1 is SGDLS, CDR2 YYNGEE, per germline. The CDR3 spans 14 residues. The DNA of the CDR3 is TGTGCCAGCAGCGTAAACGGGGGGGCGAATACGCAGTATTTT. Its protein product is CASSVNGGANTQYF.

The chain is built from TRBV7-8 and TRBJ1-5; TRBD1 agrees at 12 bases. This CDR3 spans 16 amino acids. The trim removed 3 bases at V and 7 bases at J, leaving 7 bases unmatched. Germline loops: CDR1 SGHVS, CDR2 FQNEAQ. As DNA, the CDR3 is TGTGCCAGCAGCTTTATCGGGACAGGGGGCTTACAGCCCCAGCATTTT. Translated: CASSFIGTGGLQPQHF.

A few counts support this clone. The rearrangement uses TRBV6-5 and TRBJ2-7, with TRBD2 identical over 13 bases. V gave up 8 bases and J gave up 3 bases; unmatched junction bases: 7. CDR1 is MNHEY and CDR2 is SVGAGI in the germline V gene. The CDR3 sequence is 15 residues long. CDR3 sequence (DNA): TGTGCCAGCCAAAAAGGGACTAGCGGGGTCTACGAGCAGTACTTC. Its protein is CASQKGTSGVYEQYF.

The chain combines TRBV12-3 or TRBV12-4 with TRBJ2-1; D remains unclear. V was cut by 5 bases and J by 6 bases, with 11 bases left in between. The CDR3 contains 13 residues. The CDR3 DNA is TGTGCCAGCAGTGTGGGCCGCGCCAATGAGCAGTTCTTC. Amino acid sequence: CASSVGRANEQFF.

This chain links TRBV3-1 (or the pseudogene TRBV3-2) with TRBJ1-4, with 10 bases aligning to TRBD1. This CDR3 contains 19 residues. J lost 3 bases, V lost 3 bases, and 13 bases had no gene match. In germline, CDR1 is LGHDT, CDR2 YNNKEL (reference sequence). The CDR3 DNA is TGTGCCAGCAGCCAGGTTGCCGGGACAGGGGTTTTTGCTAATGAAAAACTGTTTTTT. This encodes CASSQVAGTGVFANEKLFF.

A single count supports this clone. This sequence joins TRBV5-8 and TRBJ2-1; perhaps TRBD1 as D (6 bases). Trimming took off 4 bases at V and 2 bases at J, with 28 bases between the two ends. Germline CDR1 is SGHTS and CDR2 is YDEGEE. This CDR3 spans 20 amino acids. The CDR3 region is CASSASFRARDPGAYNEQFF. The CDR3 DNA is TGTGCCAGCAGCGCGTCGTTCCGGGCCCGCGACCCAGGGGCCTACAATGAGCAGTTCTTC. Full variable domain (remainder filled in from reference TRBV5-8 and TRBJ2-1): EAGVTQSPTHLIKTRGQQATLRCSPISGHTSVYWYQQALGLGLQFLLWYDEGEERNRGNFPPRFSGRQFPNYSSELNVNALELEDSALYLCASSASFRARDPGAYNEQFFGPGTRLTVL.

The chain couples TRBV20-1 to TRBJ1-1; D ambiguous. The V gene's germline CDR1 is DFQATT and CDR2 SNEGSKA (reference sequence). Trimming cost V 5 bases and J 5 bases, with 6 bases left between them. This CDR3 spans 10 amino acids. CDR3 amino acids: CSAAGTEAFF. The CDR3 coding sequence is TGCAGTGCTGCGGGGACTGAAGCTTTCTTT.

This chain uses TRBV6-5 with TRBJ1-5; D is unresolved. V was clipped by 5 bases and J by 0 bases, with 8 bases between them. CDR1 MNHEY and CDR2 SVGAGI come from the germline V gene. The CDR3 is made up of 14 amino acids. CDR3 residues: CASSLEFSNQPQHF. DNA for the CDR3: TGTGCCAGCAGTCTCGAGTTTAGCAATCAGCCCCAGCATTTT.

J is TRBJ2-7 and V is TRBV27, with D uncertain. The length of the CDR3 is 11 residues. V gave up 5 bases and J gave up 5 bases, with 7 bases separating them. Per germline, CDR1 MNHEY and CDR2 SMNVEV (reference sequence). CDR3 sequence reads: CASSGDNEQYF. CDR3 sequence (DNA): TGTGCCAGCAGTGGCGACAACGAGCAGTACTTC.

The chain couples TRBV29-1 to TRBJ2-5; tentative D call: TRBD2 (5 bases). Trimming pared 5 bases from V and 1 base from J, leaving 14 bases between. This CDR3 contains 14 residues. Per the germline V gene, CDR1 is SQVTM and CDR2 is ANQGSEA. The CDR3 DNA sequence: TGCAGCGTTTCAGGCACTAGGGCCCAAGAGACCCAGTACTTC. It codes for CSVSGTRAQETQYF.